Listed here are 30 T cell receptor beta chains from one sample, sequenced in a study of cytomegalovirus exposure and HLA in healthy donors. Amplification used 60 Vbeta primers and 13 Jbeta primers. Assay used: immunoSEQ multiplex PCR; TCRdb lists only in-frame clones, some missing. The sample contains 80,000 or so clones, around 76% of which appear only once. Sequencing used PBMCs. The source is a male donor in good health and CMV-seropositive.

The CDR3 here is CAIRGQSGVEAFF. Here the CDR3 DNA reads TGTGCCATCAGGGGTCAGAGCGGTGTTGAAGCTTTCTTT. This chain uses TRBV10-3 with TRBJ1-1; D not resolved. Germline lookup yields CDR1 ENHRY and CDR2 SYGVKD. CDR3 length equals 13 residues. The V end was cut by 6 bases, the J end by 7 bases, with 15 bases between.

This clone was seen only once. The chain carries TRBV19 and TRBJ2-2; the D gene is possibly TRBD1 (5 bases). Germline CDR1 is LNHDA and CDR2 is SQIVND (reference sequence). The V and J ends lost 5 bases and 1 base respectively, with 11 bases between them. The length of the CDR3 is 15 residues. CDR3 protein: CASSFGGQNTGELFF. In DNA form, the CDR3 reads TGTGCCAGTAGTTTCGGCGGACAGAACACCGGGGAGCTGTTTTTT.

The chain employs TRBV7-2 and TRBJ2-4, with TRBD2 matching 7 bases. Germline V CDR1 and CDR2: SGHTA, FQGNSA. CDR3 length: 16 amino acids. With 6 bases clipped from V and 0 bases from J, the junction kept 8 bases outside the gene matches. The CDR3: CASSLAGALAKNIQYF. CDR3 DNA: TGTGCCAGCAGTCTCGCGGGAGCGCTAGCCAAAAACATTCAGTACTTC. Full variable domain (missing parts from reference TRBV7-2 and TRBJ2-4): GAGVSQSPSNKVTEKGKDVELRCDPISGHTALYWYRQSLGQGLEFLIYFQGNSAPDKSGLPSDRFSAERTGGSVSTLTIQRTQQEDSAVYLCASSLAGALAKNIQYFGAGTRLSVL.

Only one count was recorded for this clone. The rearrangement links TRBV6-1 to TRBJ2-3; TRBD1 might be the D (7 bases). Germline assignment: CDR1 MNHNS and CDR2 SASEGT. Trimming removed 6 bases from V and 4 bases from J, with 20 bases in between. The CDR3 covers 16 residues. The CDR3 DNA reads TGTGCCAGCAGGGAAAGAAAGACAGGGAGGCCAGATACGCAGTATTTT. Its translation is CASRERKTGRPDTQYF.

The chain employs TRBV4-3 and TRBJ2-6, with a tentative D call TRBD1 (6 bases). The germline V and J ends were trimmed by 6 bases and 0 bases, with 9 bases remaining between them. The CDR3 loop spans 15 amino acids. Germline V gives CDR1 LGHNA, CDR2 YSLEER. CDR3 DNA sequence: TGCGCCAGCAGTCGGACAGACTCTGGGGCCAACGTCCTGACTTTC. It specifies CASSRTDSGANVLTF.

The rearrangement uses TRBV5-1 and TRBJ1-1; tentative D call: TRBD1 (5 bases). Trimming cost V 4 bases and J 6 bases, with 19 bases left between them. From germline, CDR1 is SGHRS and CDR2 YFSETQ. The CDR3 runs to 15 residues. The CDR3 nucleotides are TGCGCCAGCAGCCTGGAGGCGGGAGGGGTGGCTGAAGCTTTCTTT. Amino acids: CASSLEAGGVAEAFF.

This chain uses TRBV11-2 with TRBJ2-5, with D possibly TRBD1 on 6 matching bases. The V gene's germline CDR1 is SGHAT and CDR2 FQNNGV. V shed 3 bases and J shed 1 base, with 15 bases lying between them. The CDR3 contains 16 residues. The CDR3 coding sequence is TGTGCCAGCAGCTTGACAGGAGCCTTTGTCCAAGAGACCCAGTACTTC. Amino acid sequence: CASSLTGAFVQETQYF. The entire variable domain, with the rest obtained from reference TRBV11-2 and TRBJ2-5, is as follows: EAGVAQSPRYKIIEKRQSVAFWCNPISGHATLYWYQQILGQGPKLLIQFQNNGVVDDSQLPKDRFSAERLKGVDSTLKIQPAKLEDSAVYLCASSLTGAFVQETQYFGPGTRLLVL.

The V gene is TRBV11-3, the J gene TRBJ2-7, with TRBD2 matching over 10 bases. In germline, CDR1 is SGHNT, CDR2 YENEEA. The J segment lost 6 bases and the V segment lost 5 bases, leaving 4 bases of the junction unmatched. The CDR3 sequence is 13 residues long. As DNA, the CDR3 is TGTGCCAGCAGCCCGAGGACTAGCGGCGAGCAGTACTTC. Protein sequence: CASSPRTSGEQYF.

This chain links TRBV5-1 with TRBJ1-1; 7 bases map to TRBD1. Germline V gene lookup returns CDR1 SGHRS and CDR2 YFSETQ. The V gene end was trimmed by 4 bases and the J gene end by 1 base; junction bases not matched to a gene: 7. This CDR3 region has 15 residues. The CDR3 reads CASSVRRDRNTEAFF. As DNA, the CDR3 is TGCGCCAGCAGCGTCCGCCGGGACAGGAACACTGAAGCTTTCTTT.

This clone came up once. V and J are TRBV7-3 and TRBJ1-1; D is uncertain. The length of the CDR3 is 14 residues. From germline, CDR1 is SGHTA and CDR2 FQGTGA. Trimming shortened V by 0 bases and J by 4 bases, and 9 bases separated the two germline ends. The CDR3 spells CASSLTPATTEAFF. In nucleotides, the CDR3 is TGTGCCAGCAGCTTAACCCCCGCTACCACTGAAGCTTTCTTT.

This sequence joins TRBV27 and TRBJ1-6, with 7 bases matching TRBD1. Germline CDR1 is MNHEY and CDR2 is SMNVEV (reference sequence). This CDR3 is 14 amino acids long. V dropped 5 bases and J dropped 12; count of bases not matched to a gene: 10. The CDR3 DNA sequence: TGTGCCAGCAGTGCCGGGACAGCCAACCAACCCCTCCACTTT. It codes for CASSAGTANQPLHF.

The rearrangement joins TRBV28 to TRBJ1-2; TRBD1 matches at 8 bases. This CDR3 has 14 amino acids. V dropped 5 bases and J dropped 4; count of bases not matched to a gene: 6. Germline-derived CDR1 and CDR2 are MDHEN and SYDVKM. The CDR3 loop is CASSRRQGTYGYTF. CDR3 coding DNA: TGTGCCAGCAGTCGAAGACAGGGGACCTATGGCTACACCTTC.

The rearrangement joins TRBV9 to TRBJ2-5; 7 positions match TRBD2. The V gene end was trimmed by 0 bases and the J gene end by 4 bases; junction bases not matched to a gene: 9. The V gene's germline CDR1 is SGDLS and CDR2 YYNGEE. CDR3 length equals 16 residues. The CDR3 region has the DNA TGTGCCAGCAGCGTAGGGGGCGGGGGACTCGGAGAGACCCAGTACTTC. Amino acid sequence: CASSVGGGGLGETQYF.

This clone was counted only a few times. The V and J genes are TRBV9 and TRBJ1-2, with a tentative D call TRBD1 (5 bases). The CDR3 length is 13 residues. CDR1 is SGDLS and CDR2 is YYNGEE in the germline V gene. The V end was cut by 7 bases, the J end by 12 bases, with 22 bases between. CDR3 coding DNA: TGTGCCAGCGCCCCCCGGGGGTTGGACTTCCACACCTTC. Protein sequence: CASAPRGLDFHTF. The full variable domain, with the rest looked up from reference TRBV9 and TRBJ1-2, is DSGVTQTPKHLITATGQRVTLRCSPRSGDLSVYWYQQSLDQGLQFLIQYYNGEERAKGNILERFSAQQFPDLHSELNLSSLELGDSALYFCASAPRGLDFHTFGSGTRLTVV.

This chain connects TRBV6-1 to TRBJ2-1; D uncertain. The V end lost 7 bases, the J end lost 5 bases, and 6 bases lay between the germline ends. Germline values: CDR1 MNHNS, CDR2 SASEGT. The CDR3 covers 11 residues. The CDR3 here is CASKGDNEQFF. In DNA form, the CDR3 reads TGTGCCAGCAAAGGAGACAATGAGCAGTTCTTC.

The V call is TRBV4-1, the J call TRBJ2-7; 9 nucleotides line up with TRBD2. The CDR3 consists of 18 residues. V was pared by 0 bases and J by 1 base, with 10 bases of the junction left unmatched. CDR1 is MGHRA, CDR2 YSYEKL, per germline. DNA for the CDR3: TGCGCCAGCAGCCAAGATCTATATAGCGGGGGTAGATCCTACGAGCAGTACTTC. Translated: CASSQDLYSGGRSYEQYF.

The chain couples TRBV7-9 to TRBJ2-1, with TRBD2 matching over 13 bases. CDR3 length equals 17 residues. From germline, CDR1 is SEHNR and CDR2 FQNEAQ (reference sequence). J lost 4 bases, V lost 4 bases, and 7 bases had no gene match. The CDR3 loop is CASSSVRLAGGYNEQFF. The CDR3 coding sequence is TGTGCCAGCAGCTCCGTTCGACTAGCGGGAGGATACAATGAGCAGTTCTTC.

For this clone: Different DNA sequences within this sample yield the same CDR3. This sequence joins TRBV7-3 and TRBJ1-5; D remains unclear. CDR3 length: 14 amino acids. The V gene's germline CDR1 is SGHTA and CDR2 FQGTGA. V was clipped by 0 bases and J by 4 bases, with 7 bases between them. The CDR3 spells CASSLTGGNQPQHF. CDR3 bases: TGTGCCAGCAGCTTAACGGGAGGGAATCAGCCCCAGCATTTT.

This clone occurred a few times. This chain joins TRBV11-2 and TRBJ2-7, with 8 positions matching TRBD2. CDR3 length equals 17 residues. V gave up 8 bases and J gave up 2 bases; unmatched junction bases: 17. CDR1 is SGHAT, CDR2 FQNNGV, per germline. As DNA, the CDR3 is TGTGCCAGCCGATTCCGGGGAAGCGCGGGGGGTGCCTACGAGCAGTACTTC. Amino acid sequence: CASRFRGSAGGAYEQYF.

This chain uses TRBV5-6 with TRBJ1-2, with TRBD1 matching over 10 bases. Germline CDR1 reads SGHDT; CDR2 reads YYEEEE. This CDR3 region has 14 residues. Germline trimming cut 4 bases from V and 10 bases from J; bases unmatched to any gene: 10. The CDR3 region has the DNA TGTGCCAGCAGCATCGCCGGGACAGGGGTGGCCTACACCTTC. Its protein product is CASSIAGTGVAYTF.

Of note for this clone: Other nucleotide sequences in the sample specify the same CDR3. The chain carries TRBV7-2 and TRBJ1-2; 9 nucleotides line up with TRBD1. The CDR3 extends over 14 amino acids. V shed 5 bases and J 5 bases; nucleotides not matched to a gene: 6. CDR1 is SGHTA, CDR2 FQGNSA, per germline. CDR3 sequence (DNA): TGTGCCAGCAGCCCAACCGGGACAGGGTATGGCTACACCTTC. This translates into CASSPTGTGYGYTF.

This chain joins TRBV19 and TRBJ2-3; TRBD2 matches at 14 bases. CDR3 length: 16 amino acids. Germline CDR1 is LNHDA and CDR2 is SQIVND (reference sequence). The V gene end was trimmed by 5 bases and the J gene end by 5 bases; junction bases not matched to a gene: 6. The CDR3 nucleotides are TGTGCCAGTAGTTTTGGGACTAGCGGGAGAGGAGATACGCAGTATTTT. Translating gives CASSFGTSGRGDTQYF.

V is TRBV27 and J is TRBJ2-7; a weak D match, TRBD2 (5 bases). The CDR3 is 14 residues long. The germline gives CDR1 MNHEY, CDR2 SMNVEV (reference sequence). V shed 0 bases and J shed 11 bases, with 17 bases lying between them. The CDR3 region has the DNA TGTGCCAGCAGTTTATCAGCGAGGGCCTCCGGGAAGTACTTC. Encoded protein: CASSLSARASGKYF.

This clone was counted a few times. The chain employs TRBV25-1 and TRBJ2-7; maybe TRBD1 (6 bases). Germline V gives CDR1 MGHDK, CDR2 SYGVNS. Trimming pared 7 bases from V and 6 bases from J, leaving 13 bases between. The CDR3 covers 12 residues. CDR3 DNA sequence: TGTGCCAGCACTACAGGGTCGGGCGAGCAGTACTTC. This gives the protein CASTTGSGEQYF.

Only one count was recorded for this clone. This sequence joins TRBV27 and TRBJ2-7; D ambiguous. Germline CDR1 reads MNHEY; CDR2 reads SMNVEV (reference sequence). The CDR3 is 11 residues long. Trimming stripped 1 base from V and 8 bases from J, with 6 bases between. This CDR3 reads CASSLYSKQYF. CDR3 DNA sequence: TGTGCCAGCAGTTTATACTCAAAGCAGTACTTC.

This clone showed up just once. The V gene is TRBV5-7, the J gene TRBJ2-7; no clear D. TRBV5-7 is an open reading frame, and its role is uncertain. Trimming removed 4 bases from V and 3 bases from J, with 11 bases in between. The CDR3 spans 13 residues. CDR3 in DNA: TGTGCCAGCAGCCGGAGAGGAAGCTACGAGCAGTACTTC. Protein sequence: CASSRRGSYEQYF.

The V gene is TRBV15, the J gene TRBJ2-2; 7 nucleotides match TRBD1. Unmatched junction bases numbered 5, after V lost 4 bases and J lost 0 bases. The CDR3 contains 16 residues. Germline lookup yields CDR1 LNHNV and CDR2 YYDKDF (reference sequence). The CDR3 spells CATSTRQGSNTGELFF. As DNA, the CDR3 is TGTGCCACCAGCACCCGACAGGGTTCGAACACCGGGGAGCTGTTTTTT.

The V call is TRBV11-2, the J call TRBJ2-5, with a weak D call TRBD2 (5 bases). The DNA end is a closer match to TRBJ2-7, so the J assignment may be wrong. Germline CDR1 SGHAT, CDR2 FQNNGV. The CDR3 spans 15 residues. The CDR3 region is CASSLIDTAGYEQYF. The CDR3 nucleotides read TGTGCCAGCAGCTTAATCGACACGGCGGGCTACGAGCAGTACTTC.

The V call is TRBV7-9, the J call TRBJ2-7; the D is unclear. V was trimmed by 4 bases and J by 5 bases, leaving 12 bases between them. CDR1 and CDR2 (germline): SEHNR, FQNEAQ (reference sequence). The CDR3 length is 13 residues. The CDR3: CASSWPGLDEQYF. The DNA for the CDR3 is TGTGCCAGCAGCTGGCCCGGGTTGGACGAGCAGTACTTC.

The chain links TRBV28 to TRBJ2-1; D not resolved. Looked up from germline, CDR1 is MDHEN and CDR2 is SYDVKM. The CDR3 has 11 residues. Trimming took off 2 bases at V and 7 bases at J, with 3 bases between the two ends. CDR3 in DNA: TGTGCCAGCAGTTTAGAGAATGAGCAGTTCTTC. Amino acids: CASSLENEQFF.